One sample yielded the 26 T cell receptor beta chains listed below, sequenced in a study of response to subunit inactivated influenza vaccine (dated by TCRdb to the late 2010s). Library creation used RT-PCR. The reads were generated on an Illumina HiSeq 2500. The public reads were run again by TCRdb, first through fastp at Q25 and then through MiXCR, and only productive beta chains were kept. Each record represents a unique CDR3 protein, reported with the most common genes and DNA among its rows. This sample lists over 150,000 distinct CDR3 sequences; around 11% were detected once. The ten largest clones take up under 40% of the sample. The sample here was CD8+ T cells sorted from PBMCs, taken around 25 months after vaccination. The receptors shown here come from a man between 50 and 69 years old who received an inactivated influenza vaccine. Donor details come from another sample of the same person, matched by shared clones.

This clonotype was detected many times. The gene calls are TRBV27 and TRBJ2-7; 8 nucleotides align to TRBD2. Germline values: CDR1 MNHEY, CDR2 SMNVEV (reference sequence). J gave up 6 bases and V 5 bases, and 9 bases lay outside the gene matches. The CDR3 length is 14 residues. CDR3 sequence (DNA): TGTGCCAGCAGTCAGCGGGGGACTGCGTTCGAGCAGTACTTC. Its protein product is CASSQRGTAFEQYF.

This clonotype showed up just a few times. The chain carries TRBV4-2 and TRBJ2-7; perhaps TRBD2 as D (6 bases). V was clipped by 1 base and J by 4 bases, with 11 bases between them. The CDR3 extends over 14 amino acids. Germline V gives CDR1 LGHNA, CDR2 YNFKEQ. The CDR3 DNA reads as TGTGCCAGCAGCCAAGTCGGGAGTAGGTACGAGCAGTACTTC. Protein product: CASSQVGSRYEQYF.

The CDR3 region is CASSYLGQRSYEQYF. CDR3 nucleotides: TGTGCCAGCAGTTACCTGGGACAGCGCTCCTACGAGCAGTACTTC. The V call is TRBV6-5, the J call TRBJ2-7; 7 bases are a match to TRBD1. The CDR3 has 15 residues. CDR1 is MNHEY and CDR2 is SVGAGI in the germline V gene. The trim removed 2 bases at V and 0 bases at J, leaving 4 bases unmatched.

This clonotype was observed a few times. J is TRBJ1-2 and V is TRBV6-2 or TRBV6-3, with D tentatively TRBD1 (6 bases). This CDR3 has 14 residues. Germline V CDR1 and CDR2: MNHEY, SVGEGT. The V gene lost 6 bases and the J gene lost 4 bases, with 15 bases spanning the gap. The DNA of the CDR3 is TGTGCCAGCAGAAGTCCAGGGGCTGGCTATGGCTACACCTTC. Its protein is CASRSPGAGYGYTF.

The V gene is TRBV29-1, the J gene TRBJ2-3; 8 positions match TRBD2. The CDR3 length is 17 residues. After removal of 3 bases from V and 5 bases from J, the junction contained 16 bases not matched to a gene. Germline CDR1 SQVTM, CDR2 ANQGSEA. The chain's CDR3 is CSVDDPGAGGGLDTQYF. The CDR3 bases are TGCAGCGTTGATGACCCTGGGGCGGGGGGCGGATTAGATACGCAGTATTTT.

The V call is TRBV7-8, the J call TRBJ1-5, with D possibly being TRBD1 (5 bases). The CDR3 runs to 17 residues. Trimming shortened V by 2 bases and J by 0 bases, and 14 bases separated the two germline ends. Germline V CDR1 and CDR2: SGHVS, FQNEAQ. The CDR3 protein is CASSLNWQGYSNQPQHF. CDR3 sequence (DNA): TGTGCCAGCAGCTTAAATTGGCAGGGCTATAGCAATCAGCCCCAGCATTTT.

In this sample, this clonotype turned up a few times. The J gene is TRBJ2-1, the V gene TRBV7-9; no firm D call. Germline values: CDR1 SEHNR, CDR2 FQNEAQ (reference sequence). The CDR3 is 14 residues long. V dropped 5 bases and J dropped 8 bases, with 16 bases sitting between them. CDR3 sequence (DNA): TGTGCCAGCAGCCCTCGGTCGGATTGGGATGAGCAGTTCTTC. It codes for CASSPRSDWDEQFF.

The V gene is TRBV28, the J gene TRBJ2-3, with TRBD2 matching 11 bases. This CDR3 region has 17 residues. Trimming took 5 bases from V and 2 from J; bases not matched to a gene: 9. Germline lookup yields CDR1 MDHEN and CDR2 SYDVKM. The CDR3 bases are TGTGCCAGCAGTCCTGGTCCGGGACTAGCGGACACAGATACGCAGTATTTT. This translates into CASSPGPGLADTDTQYF.

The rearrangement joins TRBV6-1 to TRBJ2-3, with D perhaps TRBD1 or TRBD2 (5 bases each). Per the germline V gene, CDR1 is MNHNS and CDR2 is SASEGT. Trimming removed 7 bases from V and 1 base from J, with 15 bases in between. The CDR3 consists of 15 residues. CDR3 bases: TGTGCCAGCAACGAACCGGGGCGGGGCACAGATACGCAGTATTTT. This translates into CASNEPGRGTDTQYF.

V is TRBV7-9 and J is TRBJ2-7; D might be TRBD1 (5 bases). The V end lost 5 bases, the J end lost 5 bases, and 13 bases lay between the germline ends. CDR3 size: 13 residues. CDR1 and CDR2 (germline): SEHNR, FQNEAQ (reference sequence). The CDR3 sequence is CASSPRQLDEQYF. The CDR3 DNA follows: TGTGCCAGCAGCCCCCGACAGTTAGACGAGCAGTACTTC.

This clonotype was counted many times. The CDR3 DNA follows: TGCGCCAGCAGCCAGGACTCGAACACTGAAGCTTTCTTT. Translation: CASSQDSNTEAFF. The chain uses TRBV5-1 and TRBJ1-1; D gene uncertain. CDR1 is SGHRS, CDR2 YFSETQ, per germline. Trimming took 4 bases from V and 1 from J, leaving 8 bases between them. The CDR3 covers 13 residues.

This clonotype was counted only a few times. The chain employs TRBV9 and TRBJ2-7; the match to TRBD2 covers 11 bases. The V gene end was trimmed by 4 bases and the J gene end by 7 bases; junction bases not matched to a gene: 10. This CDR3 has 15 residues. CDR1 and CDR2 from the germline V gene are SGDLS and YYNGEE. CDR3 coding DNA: TGTGCCAGCAGCCCATTAGCGGGAGGGCCTCGTGAGCAGTACTTC. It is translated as CASSPLAGGPREQYF.

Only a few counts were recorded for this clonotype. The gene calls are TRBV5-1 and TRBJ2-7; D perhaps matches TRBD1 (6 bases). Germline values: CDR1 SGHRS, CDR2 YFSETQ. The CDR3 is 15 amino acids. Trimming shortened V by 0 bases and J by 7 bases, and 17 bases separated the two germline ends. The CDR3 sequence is CASSLVGTSTVEQYF. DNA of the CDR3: TGCGCCAGCAGCTTGGTTGGGACATCGACGGTGGAGCAGTACTTC.

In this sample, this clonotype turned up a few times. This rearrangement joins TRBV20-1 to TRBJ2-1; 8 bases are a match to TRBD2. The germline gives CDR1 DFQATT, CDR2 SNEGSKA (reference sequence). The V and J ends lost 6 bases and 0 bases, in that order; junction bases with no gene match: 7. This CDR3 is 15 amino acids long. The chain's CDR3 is CSAGLADSSYNEQFF. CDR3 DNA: TGCAGTGCCGGACTAGCCGATAGCTCCTACAATGAGCAGTTCTTC.

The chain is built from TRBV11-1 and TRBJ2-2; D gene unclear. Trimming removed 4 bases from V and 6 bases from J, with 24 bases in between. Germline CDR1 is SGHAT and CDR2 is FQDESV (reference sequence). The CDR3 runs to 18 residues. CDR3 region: CASSYHPPSTRKAGELFF. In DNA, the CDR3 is TGTGCCAGCAGCTATCATCCCCCGTCGACGCGGAAGGCCGGGGAGCTGTTTTTT.

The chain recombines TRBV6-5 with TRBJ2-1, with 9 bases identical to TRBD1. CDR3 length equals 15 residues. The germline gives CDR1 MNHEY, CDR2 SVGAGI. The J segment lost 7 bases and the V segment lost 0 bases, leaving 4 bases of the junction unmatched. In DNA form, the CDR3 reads TGTGCCAGCAGTTACTCGAGACAGGGGGTAAATGAGCAGTTCTTC. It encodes CASSYSRQGVNEQFF.

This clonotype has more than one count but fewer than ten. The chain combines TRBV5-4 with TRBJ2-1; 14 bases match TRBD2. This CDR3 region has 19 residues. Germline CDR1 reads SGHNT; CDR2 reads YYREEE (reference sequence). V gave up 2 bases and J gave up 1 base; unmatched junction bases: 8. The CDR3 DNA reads TGTGCCAGCAGCTTATCGGGACTAGCGGGAGTCCCATCCTACAATGAGCAGTTCTTC. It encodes CASSLSGLAGVPSYNEQFF.

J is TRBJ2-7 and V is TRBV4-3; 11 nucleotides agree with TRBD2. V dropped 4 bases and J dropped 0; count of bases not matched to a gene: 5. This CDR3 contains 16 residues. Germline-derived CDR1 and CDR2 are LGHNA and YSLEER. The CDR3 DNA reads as TGCGCCAGCAGCCCCAGACTAGCGGGGACCTCCTACGAGCAGTACTTC. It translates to CASSPRLAGTSYEQYF.

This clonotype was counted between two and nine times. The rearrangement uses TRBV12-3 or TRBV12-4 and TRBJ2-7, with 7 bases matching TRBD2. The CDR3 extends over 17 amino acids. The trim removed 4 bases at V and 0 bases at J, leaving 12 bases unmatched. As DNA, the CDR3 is TGTGCCAGCAGTTCCCACCCCATAGCGGGTAACTCCTACGAGCAGTACTTC. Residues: CASSSHPIAGNSYEQYF.

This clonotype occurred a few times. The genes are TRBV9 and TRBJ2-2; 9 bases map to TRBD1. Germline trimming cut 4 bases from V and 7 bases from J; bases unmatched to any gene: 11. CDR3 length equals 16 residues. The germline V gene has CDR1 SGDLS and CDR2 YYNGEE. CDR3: CASSLRDRDYIGELFF. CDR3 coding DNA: TGTGCCAGCAGCCTCCGGGACAGGGATTACATCGGGGAGCTGTTTTTT.

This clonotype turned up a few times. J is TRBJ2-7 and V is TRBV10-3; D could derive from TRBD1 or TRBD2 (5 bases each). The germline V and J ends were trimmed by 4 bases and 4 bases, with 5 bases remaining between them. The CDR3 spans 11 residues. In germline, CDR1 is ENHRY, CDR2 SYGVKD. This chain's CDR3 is CAISGGYEQYF. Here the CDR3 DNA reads TGTGCCATCAGTGGGGGGTACGAGCAGTACTTC.

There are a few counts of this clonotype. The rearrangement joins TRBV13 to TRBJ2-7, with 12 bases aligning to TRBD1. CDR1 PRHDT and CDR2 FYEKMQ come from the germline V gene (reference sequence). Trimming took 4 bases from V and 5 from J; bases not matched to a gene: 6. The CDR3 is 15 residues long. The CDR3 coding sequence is TGTGCCAGCAGCTCCGGGGACAGGGGGCAGGACGAGCAGTACTTC. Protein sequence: CASSSGDRGQDEQYF.

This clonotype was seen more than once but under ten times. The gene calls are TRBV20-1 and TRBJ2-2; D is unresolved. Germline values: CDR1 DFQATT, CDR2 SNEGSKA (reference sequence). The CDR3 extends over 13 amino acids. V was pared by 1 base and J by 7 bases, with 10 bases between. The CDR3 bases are TGCAGTGCTAGAGGAAGGGTGGTCGGGGAGCTGTTTTTT. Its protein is CSARGRVVGELFF.

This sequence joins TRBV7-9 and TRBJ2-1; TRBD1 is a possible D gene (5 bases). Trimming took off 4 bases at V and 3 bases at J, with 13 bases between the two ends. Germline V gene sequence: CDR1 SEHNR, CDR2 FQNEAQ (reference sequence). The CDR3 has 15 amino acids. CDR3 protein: CASSSPTENYNEQFF. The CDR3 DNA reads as TGTGCCAGCAGCTCGCCGACAGAAAACTACAATGAGCAGTTCTTC. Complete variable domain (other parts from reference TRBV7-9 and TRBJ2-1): DTGVSQNPRHKITKRGQNVTFRCDPISEHNRLYWYRQTLGQGPEFLTYFQNEAQLEKSRLLSDRFSAERPKGSFSTLEIQRTEQGDSAMYLCASSSPTENYNEQFFGPGTRLTVL.

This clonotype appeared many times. The CDR3 here is CATSDFSQGLPRGQYF. CDR3 in DNA: TGTGCCACCAGTGATTTTTCACAGGGCCTCCCGAGGGGGCAGTATTTT. The rearrangement joins TRBV24-1 to TRBJ2-3; the D gene is possibly TRBD1 (6 bases). Germline CDR1 reads KGHDR; CDR2 reads SFDVKD. Trimming took 1 base from V and 11 from J, leaving 21 bases between them. There are 16 residues in the CDR3.

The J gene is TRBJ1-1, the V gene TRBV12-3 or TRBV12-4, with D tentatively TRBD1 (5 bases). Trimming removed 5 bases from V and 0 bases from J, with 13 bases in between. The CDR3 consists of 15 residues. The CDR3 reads CASSPQGTLNTEAFF. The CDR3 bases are TGTGCCAGCAGTCCTCAGGGTACGCTGAACACTGAAGCTTTCTTT.